These 7 T cell receptor beta chains were all obtained from the same sample, sequenced in a study of cytomegalovirus exposure and HLA in healthy donors. The study ran its PCR with 60 Vbeta and 13 Jbeta primers. Only in-frame clones appear in the TCRdb table, and some are missing; sequencing was by immunoSEQ multiplex PCR. The table lists around 130,000 clones, more than 80% of them singletons. The sample consisted of PBMCs. The source is a woman in her thirties or forties in good health and CMV-seropositive.

V usage is TRBV2 and J usage is TRBJ2-4, with TRBD2 identical over 9 bases. With 0 bases clipped from V and 12 bases from J, the junction kept 6 bases outside the gene matches. The CDR3 is 14 residues long. Germline V gene sequence: CDR1 SNHLY, CDR2 FYNNEI. CDR3 sequence: CASSEAGLAGTQYF. In nucleotides, the CDR3 is TGTGCCAGCAGTGAAGCGGGCCTAGCGGGAACTCAGTACTTC.

This chain links TRBV19 with TRBJ1-2; D not certain. The V and J ends lost 1 base and 3 bases respectively, with 9 bases between them. This CDR3 is 14 amino acids long. CDR1 and CDR2 from the germline V gene are LNHDA and SQIVND (reference sequence). CDR3 in DNA: TGTGCCAGTAGTATAGGTGCGGAGGACTATGGCTACACCTTC. Translation gives CASSIGAEDYGYTF.

V usage is TRBV9 and J usage is TRBJ2-1, with 8 positions matching TRBD2. V was pared by 0 bases and J by 12 bases, with 5 bases of the junction left unmatched. This CDR3 comprises 13 residues. Germline V gene data show CDR1 as SGDLS and CDR2 as YYNGEE. CDR3 region: CASSVAIAGGQFF. As DNA, the CDR3 is TGTGCCAGCAGCGTAGCTATCGCGGGGGGGCAGTTCTTC.

The J gene is TRBJ1-5, the V gene TRBV19; no definite D call. Trimming shortened V by 3 bases and J by 1 base, and 19 bases separated the two germline ends. This CDR3 comprises 18 residues. The germline gives CDR1 LNHDA, CDR2 SQIVND (reference sequence). The CDR3 region has the DNA TGTGCCAGTAGTATTTCGTCGTTCCGGGGAGGGAGCAATCAGCCCCAGCATTTT. Protein sequence: CASSISSFRGGSNQPQHF.

The chain carries TRBV7-2 and TRBJ2-5, with TRBD1 as a possible D gene (5 bases). Germline CDR1 and CDR2: SGHTA and FQGNSA. The V and J ends lost 0 bases and 7 bases respectively, with 15 bases between them. The CDR3 is 15 residues long. CDR3 region: CASSLAKERRGTQYF. CDR3 sequence (DNA): TGTGCCAGCAGCTTAGCGAAGGAGAGAAGGGGGACCCAGTACTTC.

This clone has only one observation. The chain links TRBV30 to TRBJ1-3; 9 bases match TRBD1. V lost 8 bases and J lost 0; bases outside the gene matches: 8. CDR1 is GTSNPN, CDR2 SVGIG, per germline (reference sequence). There are 15 residues in the CDR3. The CDR3 nucleotides are TGTGCCGGTTACTACAGGGGGCACTCTGGAAACACCATATATTTT. Amino acids: CAGYYRGHSGNTIYF.

The genes are TRBV14 and TRBJ1-6; weak D call: TRBD1 (6 bases). The germline V and J ends were trimmed by 1 base and 7 bases, with 11 bases remaining between them. This CDR3 comprises 15 residues. CDR1 and CDR2 (germline): SGHDN, FVKESK. DNA for the CDR3: TGTGCCAGCAGCCAAGCTACAGGGAAAAATTCACCCCTCCACTTT. As protein: CASSQATGKNSPLHF.